The source of this T cell receptor (beta chain) is a study of human T cells and chemical hapten exposure. Time point of the sample: healthy volunteer bleed at 6 weeks. The starting material, unfractionated whole blood, was used for total RNA extraction. The V and J ends lost 4 bases and 1 base respectively, with 20 bases between them. CDR1 and CDR2 from the germline V gene are SGHVS and FQNEAQ. The CDR3 is 19 residues long. From the RACE reads, TCRdb called clonotypes with MiXCR, one entry per CDR3 protein. The sample lists approximately 81,000 distinct CDR3 sequences; about 9% were seen once. The origin of this receptor is a male donor in good health. Some clones in this sample may be carry-over from other donors' samples. Source material: whole blood. This chain connects TRBV7-8 to TRBJ1-6; D might be TRBD1 (5 bases). CDR3 DNA sequence: TGTGCCAGCAGCTCAGGGCTTAAAACAAGTCCGTCCTATAATTCACCCCTCCACTTT. Translation gives CASSSGLKTSPSYNSPLHF.